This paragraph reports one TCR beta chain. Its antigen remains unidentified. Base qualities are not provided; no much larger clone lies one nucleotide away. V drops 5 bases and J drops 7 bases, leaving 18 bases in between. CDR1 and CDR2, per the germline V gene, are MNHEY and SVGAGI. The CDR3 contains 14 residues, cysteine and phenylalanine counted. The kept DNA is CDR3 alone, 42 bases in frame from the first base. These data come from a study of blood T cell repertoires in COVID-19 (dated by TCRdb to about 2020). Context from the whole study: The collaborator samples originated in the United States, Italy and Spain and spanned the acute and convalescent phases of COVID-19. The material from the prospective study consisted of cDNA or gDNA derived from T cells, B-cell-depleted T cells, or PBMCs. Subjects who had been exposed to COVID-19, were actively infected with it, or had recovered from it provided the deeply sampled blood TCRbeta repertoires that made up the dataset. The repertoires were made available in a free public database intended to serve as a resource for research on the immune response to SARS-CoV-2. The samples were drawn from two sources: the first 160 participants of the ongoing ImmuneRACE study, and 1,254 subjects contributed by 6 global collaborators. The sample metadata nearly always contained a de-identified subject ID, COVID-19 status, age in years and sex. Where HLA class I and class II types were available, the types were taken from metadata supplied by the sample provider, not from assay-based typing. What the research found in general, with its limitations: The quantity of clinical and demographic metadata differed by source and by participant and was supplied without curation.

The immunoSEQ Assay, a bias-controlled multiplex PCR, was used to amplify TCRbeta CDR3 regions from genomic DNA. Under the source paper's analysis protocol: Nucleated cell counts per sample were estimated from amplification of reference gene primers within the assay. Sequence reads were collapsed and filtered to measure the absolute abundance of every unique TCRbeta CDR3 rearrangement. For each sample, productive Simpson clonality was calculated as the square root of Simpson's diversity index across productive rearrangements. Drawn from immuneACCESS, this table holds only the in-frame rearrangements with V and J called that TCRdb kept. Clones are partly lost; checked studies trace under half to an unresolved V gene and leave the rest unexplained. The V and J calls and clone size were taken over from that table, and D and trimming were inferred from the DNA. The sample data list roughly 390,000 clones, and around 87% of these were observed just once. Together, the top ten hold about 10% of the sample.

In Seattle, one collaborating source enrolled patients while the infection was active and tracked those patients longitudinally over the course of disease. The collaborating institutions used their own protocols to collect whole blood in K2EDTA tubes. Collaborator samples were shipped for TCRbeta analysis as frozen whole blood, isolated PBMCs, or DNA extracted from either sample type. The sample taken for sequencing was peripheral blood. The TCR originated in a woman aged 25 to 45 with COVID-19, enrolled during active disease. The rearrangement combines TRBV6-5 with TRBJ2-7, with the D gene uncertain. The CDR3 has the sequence CASSRGPAVGEQYF. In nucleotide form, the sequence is TGTGCCAGCAGTAGAGGTCCGGCCGTCGGGGAGCAGTACTTC.